This section outlines one TCR beta chain sequence together with its context. These data come from a study of blood T cell repertoires in COVID-19. Background on the study: Samples came from the United States, Italy and Spain, spanning acute and convalescent COVID-19.

Authors' methods: From reference gene primer amplification, estimates of nucleated cell counts were derived. Produced via immunoSEQ multiplex PCR; TCRdb's table is partial and in-frame only. The V and J calls and clone size are taken from that table; D and trimming were inferred from the DNA. The sample consists of about 74,000 clones, just under 85% of them appearing once. V lost 2 bases, J lost 3 bases, and 7 bases stayed unmatched. Germline CDR1 reads SGDLS; CDR2 reads YYNGEE. The CDR3 length is 17 residues. The V gene is TRBV9, the J gene TRBJ2-6; 8 nucleotides match TRBD1. The sequence derives from a man aged 65 to 79 with acute or convalescent COVID-19. Sequences were obtained from peripheral blood. CDR3 in DNA: TGTGCCAGCAGCGTCGGGACAGGCTCGCTTGGGGCCAACGTCCTGACTTTC. Translating it yields CASSVGTGSLGANVLTF.